The clone carrying this T cell receptor beta chain was recorded once. Its antigen is not known. The entry originates in a study of cytomegalovirus exposure and HLA in healthy donors. These donors were members of the approximately 110-subject validation cohort, a group separate from the approximately 620-subject first cohort. Assay used: immunoSEQ multiplex PCR; TCRdb lists only in-frame clones, some missing. Of under 150,000 clones detected, about nine tenths appear once; the ten largest clones hold roughly 3%. Notes on the study in general: Most sequenced TCRs were rare (though some public TCRs occurred in many donors).

The TCR comes from a man aged 18 to 29 in good health and CMV-seronegative. Sequences were obtained from PBMCs.

DNA for the CDR3: TGCGCCAGCATGGGCCAGGGGGGCACTGAAGCTTTCTTT. Translation: CASMGQGGTEAFF. V and J are TRBV5-1 and TRBJ1-1, with TRBD1 matching 7 bases. Germline loops: CDR1 SGHRS, CDR2 YFSETQ. Unmatched junction bases numbered 6, after V lost 6 bases and J lost 4 bases. This CDR3 has 13 residues.